The present TCR beta chain was sequenced within a study of CD8+ T cells in alopecia areata. On the study more broadly: Twice daily, treated patients received 5 to 10 mg of oral tofacitinib.

Extraction and reverse transcription of RNA yielded cDNA as the sequencing template. Sequencing was performed with immunoSEQ multiplex PCR; in TCRdb, only in-frame clones are kept and a portion is missing. The sample records 110,000 to 150,000 clones, roughly 46% being singletons. Germline values: CDR1 GTSNPN, CDR2 SVGIG (reference sequence). The CDR3 has 15 amino acids. Trimming took 2 bases from V and 1 from J, leaving 14 bases between them. This clonotype was sampled from a human donor with alopecia areata. The material was CD4+ T cells sorted from blood, obtained at week 0. The chain recombines TRBV30 with TRBJ1-1; no clear D gene. DNA for the CDR3: TGTGCCTGGAGTACTTCTTTCGGAAGGAACACTGAAGCTTTCTTT. Protein product: CAWSTSFGRNTEAFF. The variable domain in full, completed from reference TRBV30 and TRBJ1-1, reads SQTIHQWPATLVQPVGSPLSLECTVEGTSNPNLYWYRQAAGRGLQLLFYSVGIGQISSEVPQNLSASRPQDRQFILSSKKLLLSDSGFYLCAWSTSFGRNTEAFFGQGTRLTVV.